This section outlines one T cell receptor (beta chain) sequence together with its context. Its specificity is not known. Trimming took 0 bases from V and 4 from J, leaving 10 bases between them. Germline V gene sequence: CDR1 SGHAT, CDR2 FQDESV (reference sequence). This CDR3 spans 15 amino acids. These data originate in a study of T-cell memory formation after mild COVID-19. Findings and caveats of the study: Those CD4+ clones that contracted were mainly in CM and EM (CD8+ ones in EMRA).

After 5'RACE with constant-segment primers, TCR alpha and TCR beta cDNA libraries carrying sample barcodes and UMIs were obtained. MiXCR, applied by TCRdb to the 5' RACE reads, yields one record per CDR3 protein. The table has under 650,000 distinct CDR3 sequences, approximately 18% seen once. The rearrangement links TRBV11-1 to TRBJ2-1; D is perhaps TRBD1 (5 bases). The sequence came from an adult woman who had mild COVID-19 (a few samples of this study predate the infection). Cell type and time point are not known. The material sequenced was PBMCs or a T cell subset sorted from them (not recorded which). The CDR3 bases are TGTGCCAGCAGCTTAGCGGTAGGGGTTTACAATGAGCAGTTCTTC. The encoded protein is CASSLAVGVYNEQFF.